This passage covers 4 T cell receptor beta chains from one sample sequenced in a study of blood T cells in healthy people across ages. A second PCR, run for roughly 7 to 12 cycles, used a sample-barcoded 5' primer plus a J-beta primer mix. MiXCR was run by TCRdb on the 5' RACE reads, yielding one entry per CDR3 protein. This sample carries more than 1,000,000 distinct CDR3 sequences, approximately 26% of them seen once, and the ten largest clones take approximately 0.71%. The same data also went into a second study, on T cells of mothers and their children.

Specimen: blood. All receptors derive from a girl aged 2 to 9 in good health.

V gene TRBV20-1 combines with J gene TRBJ2-1, with no clear D. Germline V gene lookup returns CDR1 DFQATT and CDR2 SNEGSKA (reference sequence). V lost 6 bases and J lost 6, with 18 bases in between. This CDR3 has 14 residues. Here the CDR3 reads CSAFNRITGNEQFF. In DNA, the CDR3 is TGCAGTGCCTTCAACCGCATAACGGGCAATGAGCAGTTCTTC.

The sample holds a few counts of this clonotype. V and J are TRBV29-1 and TRBJ1-5; weak D call: TRBD1 (5 bases). CDR1 is SQVTM and CDR2 is ANQGSEA in the germline V gene. The CDR3 contains 15 residues. V dropped 6 bases and J dropped 4 bases, with 19 bases sitting between them. This CDR3 reads CSVIEGARENQPQHF. As DNA, the CDR3 is TGCAGCGTCATCGAAGGGGCCAGGGAAAATCAGCCCCAGCATTTT.

CDR3 residues: CASSFWTSGVREQFF. CDR3 nucleotides: TGTGCCAGCAGTTTTTGGACTAGCGGCGTAAGGGAGCAGTTCTTC. This chain uses TRBV12-3 or TRBV12-4 with TRBJ2-7; 10 positions agree with TRBD2. The closer fit of TRBJ2-1 to the DNA end suggests the J call may be wrong. This CDR3 spans 15 amino acids.

The sample holds a few counts of this clonotype. Lacking the conserved final phenylalanine or tryptophan, this CDR3 likely reflects a read error. The rearrangement uses TRBV29-1 and TRBJ2-7; the D gene is possibly TRBD1 (6 bases). From germline, CDR1 is SQVTM and CDR2 ANQGSEA. The CDR3 length is 13 residues. Trimming left V 7 bases short and J 2 bases short, with 15 bases between. The DNA for the CDR3 is TGCAGCGCTGAGGACAGAGCTACCTACGAGCAGTACCTC. This codes for CSAEDRATYEQYL.